The TCR beta chain described here comes from a study of shared clonotypes between healthy human individuals. At the level of the study: Each donor had three CD4 naive, three CD4 memory, two CD8 naive and one CD8 memory plate.

Regarding the study as a whole: Naive subsets, compared against memory subsets, generally had larger estimated richness values.

This clone has only one observation. Antigen: not known. With 4 bases clipped from V and 7 bases from J, the junction kept 4 bases outside the gene matches. This CDR3 is built from 13 residues. Germline V gene data show CDR1 as SGHRS and CDR2 as YFSETQ. The assay was carried out at the deep level. Generated by immunoSEQ multiplex PCR, the TCRdb table keeps only in-frame clones and is missing some. Of approximately 1.5 million clones in the sample, approximately 98% are singletons; the top ten hold roughly 0.45%. None of the donors, who were healthy HIV-negative adults, had recently had acute infections or vaccinations.

The sample comprised naive CD4+ T cells sorted from blood. Subset reported: CD45RA+ positively selected. The chain couples TRBV5-1 to TRBJ1-2; 10 bases map to TRBD1. This clonotype was obtained from a man aged 25 to 40 in good health. Here the CDR3 reads CASSDRDRGGYTF. The CDR3 nucleotides read TGCGCCAGCAGCGACCGGGACAGGGGTGGCTACACCTTC.